This passage covers 13 T cell receptor beta chains from one sample sequenced in a study of blood T cell repertoires in COVID-19. Using immunoSEQ multiplex PCR, the repertoire was profiled, and TCRdb retains in-frame clones only, with some absent. The sample shows 100,000 to 110,000 clones, about 77% of them seen only once. The sample comprised peripheral blood. The receptor set was obtained from a woman in her 70s with acute or convalescent COVID-19.

The chain joins TRBV6-4 to TRBJ2-3; a possible D gene is TRBD1 (5 bases). V lost 0 bases, J lost 3 bases, and 10 bases lay in between. This CDR3 has 15 residues. Germline loops: CDR1 MRHNA, CDR2 SNTAGT. The CDR3 DNA reads as TGTGCCAGCAGTGACTCAGGGGAAGTTACAGATACGCAGTATTTT. Its protein is CASSDSGEVTDTQYF.

The V gene is TRBV18, the J gene TRBJ1-4; D ambiguous. Per germline, CDR1 KGHSH and CDR2 LQKENI. V lost 1 base and J 6 bases, leaving 6 bases between the germline ends. The CDR3 covers 13 residues. The CDR3 DNA reads TGTGCCAGCTCACCACTGTCAGATGAAAAACTGTTTTTT. Protein product: CASSPLSDEKLFF.

The V and J genes are TRBV5-1 and TRBJ2-7, with 7 bases that match TRBD1. Germline V gives CDR1 SGHRS, CDR2 YFSETQ. CDR3 length: 15 amino acids. V lost 5 bases, J lost 3 bases, and 11 bases stayed unmatched. CDR3 sequence: CASSRSGTEGYEQYV. The CDR3 nucleotides read TGCGCCAGCAGTCGTTCCGGGACAGAGGGCTACGAGCAGTACGTC.

The chain combines TRBV20-1 with TRBJ1-2; maybe TRBD1 (6 bases). CDR3 length: 14 amino acids. Germline CDR1 DFQATT, CDR2 SNEGSKA (reference sequence). Trimming stripped 3 bases from V and 4 bases from J, with 15 bases between. CDR3 bases: TGCAGTGCTAGTACTGGGGGCGCGGCCTATGGCTACACCTTC. This codes for CSASTGGAAYGYTF.

The gene calls are TRBV19 and TRBJ1-3; D perhaps matches TRBD1 (6 bases). CDR3 length: 18 amino acids. In germline, CDR1 is LNHDA, CDR2 SQIVND (reference sequence). Trimming stripped 3 bases from V and 0 bases from J, with 18 bases between. Here the CDR3 reads CASSILGQLGFSGNTIYF. Here the CDR3 DNA reads TGTGCCAGTAGTATCCTAGGACAGCTCGGCTTCTCTGGAAACACCATATATTTT.

V and J are TRBV5-1 and TRBJ2-3, with 7 bases identical to TRBD1. This CDR3 has 14 amino acids. Germline loops: CDR1 SGHRS, CDR2 YFSETQ. Unmatched junction bases numbered 5, after V lost 2 bases and J lost 5 bases. In DNA form, the CDR3 reads TGCGCCAGCAGCTTAGACAGGGCCGAAGATACGCAGTATTTT. Its translation: CASSLDRAEDTQYF.

The rearrangement uses TRBV4-2 and TRBJ2-7, with D perhaps TRBD1 (5 bases). The CDR3 sequence is 13 residues long. CDR1 LGHNA and CDR2 YNFKEQ come from the germline V gene. The V and J ends lost 0 bases and 5 bases respectively, with 8 bases between them. CDR3 protein: CASSQDRANEQYF. The CDR3 DNA sequence: TGTGCCAGCAGCCAAGACAGGGCCAACGAGCAGTACTTC.

The chain uses TRBV7-2 and TRBJ1-2; possible D gene TRBD1, 6 bases. This CDR3 is built from 15 residues. V was shortened by 1 base and J by 5 bases, with 14 bases between the two germline ends. From germline, CDR1 is SGHTA and CDR2 FQGNSA. CDR3 sequence: CASSLGLTGPYGYTF. CDR3 DNA sequence: TGTGCCAGCAGCTTAGGTTTGACAGGTCCGTATGGCTACACCTTC.

This clone was recorded once. V and J are TRBV6-4 and TRBJ1-2, with 11 bases matching TRBD1. Germline V gives CDR1 MRHNA, CDR2 SNTAGT. Germline trimming cut 6 bases from V and 5 bases from J; bases unmatched to any gene: 2. This CDR3 spans 13 amino acids. In nucleotides, the CDR3 is TGTGCCAGCAGGGGACAGGGGGTTTATGGCTACACCTTC. Translated: CASRGQGVYGYTF.

The chain carries TRBV9 and TRBJ1-3; D is ambiguous. The CDR3 runs to 15 residues. Germline V CDR1 and CDR2: SGDLS, YYNGEE. V was clipped by 0 bases and J by 2 bases, with 9 bases between them. The CDR3 is CASSVAPVTGNTIYF. DNA of the CDR3: TGTGCCAGCAGCGTAGCTCCGGTGACTGGAAACACCATATATTTT. Using reference TRBV9 and TRBJ1-3 for the parts outside the CDR3, the full variable domain is DSGVTQTPKHLITATGQRVTLRCSPRSGDLSVYWYQQSLDQGLQFLIQYYNGEERAKGNILERFSAQQFPDLHSELNLSSLELGDSALYFCASSVAPVTGNTIYFGEGSWLTVV.

CDR3 coding DNA: TGTGCCAGCAGCTTGTCCCGGACAGGGGAAGAAGTTGCTGGAAACACCATATATTTT. It encodes CASSLSRTGEEVAGNTIYF. The rearrangement joins TRBV5-5 to TRBJ1-3; 9 positions match TRBD1. The CDR3 runs 19 residues. Looked up from germline, CDR1 is SGHKS and CDR2 is YYEKEE (reference sequence). J lost 2 bases, V lost 1 base, and 13 bases had no gene match.

The chain joins TRBV21-1 to TRBJ1-2; TRBD1, the table's D call, was not compared with the DNA. TRBV21-1 is designated a pseudogene. The CDR3 extends over 16 amino acids. The CDR3 DNA sequence: TGTGCCAGCAGCGCGAGATCAGGGGGCGTTTACTATGGCTACACCTTC. Amino acids: CASSARSGGVYYGYTF.

The rearrangement links TRBV2 to TRBJ2-3; 7 bases line up with TRBD2. The trim removed 7 bases at V and 4 bases at J, leaving 11 bases unmatched. CDR3 length: 15 amino acids. The germline gives CDR1 SNHLY, CDR2 FYNNEI. The CDR3 DNA is TGTGCCAGCAAGAAAGGACTAGGGAGGGCAGATACGCAGTATTTT. Translated: CASKKGLGRADTQYF.